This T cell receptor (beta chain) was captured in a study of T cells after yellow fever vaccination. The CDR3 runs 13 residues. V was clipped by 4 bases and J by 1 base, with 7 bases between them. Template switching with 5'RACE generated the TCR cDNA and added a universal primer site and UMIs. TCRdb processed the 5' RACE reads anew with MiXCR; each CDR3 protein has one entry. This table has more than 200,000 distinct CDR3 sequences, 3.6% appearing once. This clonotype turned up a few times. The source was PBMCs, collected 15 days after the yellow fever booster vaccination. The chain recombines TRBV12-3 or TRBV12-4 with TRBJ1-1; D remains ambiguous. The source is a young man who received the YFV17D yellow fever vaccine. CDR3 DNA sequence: TGTGCCAGCAGTTCCCAAAAGAACACTGAAGCTTTCTTT. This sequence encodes CASSSQKNTEAFF.